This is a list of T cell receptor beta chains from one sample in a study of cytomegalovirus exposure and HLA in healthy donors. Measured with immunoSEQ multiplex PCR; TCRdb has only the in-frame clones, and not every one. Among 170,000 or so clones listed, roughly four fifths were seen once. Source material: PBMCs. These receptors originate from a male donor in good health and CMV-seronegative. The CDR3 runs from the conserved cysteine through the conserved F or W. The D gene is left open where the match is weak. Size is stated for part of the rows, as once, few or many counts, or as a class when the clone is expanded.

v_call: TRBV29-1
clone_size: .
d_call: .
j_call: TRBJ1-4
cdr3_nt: TGCAGCGTCGAAAAACAGGAGGGATTAGGAGAACTGTTTTTT
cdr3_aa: CSVEKQEGLGELFF

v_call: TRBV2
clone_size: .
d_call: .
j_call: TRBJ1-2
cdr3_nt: TGTGCCAGCAGTGAATGGGGGCTGGGCTATGGCTACACCTTC
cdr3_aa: CASSEWGLGYGYTF

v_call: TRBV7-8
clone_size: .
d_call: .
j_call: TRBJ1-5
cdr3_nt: TGTGCCAGCAGCTTAGGGAGGGGTGGGAATCAGCCCCAGCATTTT
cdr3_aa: CASSLGRGGNQPQHF

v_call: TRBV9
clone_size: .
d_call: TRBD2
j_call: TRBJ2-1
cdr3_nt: TGTGCCAGCAGCCCCTCAGGACTAGCGGGAGTTGGCGAGCAGTTCTTC
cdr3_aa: CASSPSGLAGVGEQFF

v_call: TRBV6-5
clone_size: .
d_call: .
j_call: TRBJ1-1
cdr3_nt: TGTGCCAGCAGCCGACCTCAGGGCCCGAACACTGAAGCTTTCTTT
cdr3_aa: CASSRPQGPNTEAFF

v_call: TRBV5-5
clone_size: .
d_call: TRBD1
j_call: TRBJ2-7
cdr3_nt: TGTGCCAGCAGCTTGTACGGGACAGGGGGAACCTACGAGCAGTACTTC
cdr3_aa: CASSLYGTGGTYEQYF

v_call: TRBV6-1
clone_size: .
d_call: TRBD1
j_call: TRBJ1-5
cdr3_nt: TGTGCCAGCAGGCAAGGTGGACAGGTCCGGGCCCAGCATTTT
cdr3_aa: CASRQGGQVRAQHF

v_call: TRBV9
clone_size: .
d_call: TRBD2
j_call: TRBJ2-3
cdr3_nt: TGTGCCAGCAGCGTGGGACTAGCGGGGTTCACAGATACGCAGTATTTT
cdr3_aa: CASSVGLAGFTDTQYF

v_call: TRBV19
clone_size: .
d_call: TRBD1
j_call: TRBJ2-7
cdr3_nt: TGTGCCAGTAACTCCCCCGGGACAGGGGGTGAAACACTCTACGAGCAGTACTTC
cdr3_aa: CASNSPGTGGETLYEQYF

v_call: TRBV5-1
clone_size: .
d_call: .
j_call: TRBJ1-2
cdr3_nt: TGCGCCAGCAGCTTGGTCGGGGGGATTCATGGCTACACCTTC
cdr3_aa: CASSLVGGIHGYTF

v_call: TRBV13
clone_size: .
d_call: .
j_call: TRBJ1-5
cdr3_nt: TGTGCCAGCAGCTTAGGGGGAGGTGGCAATCAGCCCCAGCATTTT
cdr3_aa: CASSLGGGGNQPQHF

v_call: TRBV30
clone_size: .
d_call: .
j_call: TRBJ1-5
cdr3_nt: TGTGCCTGGAGTGTTAGCAGGGGACAGCCCCAGCATTTT
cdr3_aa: CAWSVSRGQPQHF

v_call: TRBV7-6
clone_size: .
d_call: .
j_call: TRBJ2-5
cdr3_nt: TGTGCCAGCAGCTTAGGGACTCAAGAGACCCAGTACTTC
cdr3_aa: CASSLGTQETQYF

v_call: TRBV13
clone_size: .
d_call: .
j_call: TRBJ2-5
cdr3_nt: TGTGCCAGCAGCCGCGTCAAAGAGACCCAGTACTTC
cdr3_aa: CASSRVKETQYF

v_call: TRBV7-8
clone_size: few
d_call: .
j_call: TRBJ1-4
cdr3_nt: TGTGCCAGCAGCTTAGCGCCAGGGAAGAATGAAAAACTGTTTTTT
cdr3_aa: CASSLAPGKNEKLFF

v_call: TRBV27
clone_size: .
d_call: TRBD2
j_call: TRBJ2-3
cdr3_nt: TGTGCCAGCAGTTTAAGGCTAGCGGGGGGAACTTCCCCGATGGATACGCAGTATTTT
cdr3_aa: CASSLRLAGGTSPMDTQYF

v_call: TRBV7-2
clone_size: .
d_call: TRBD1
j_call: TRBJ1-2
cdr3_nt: TGTGCCAGCAGCTTAGGACAGGGTGAGGGCTACACCTTC
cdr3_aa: CASSLGQGEGYTF

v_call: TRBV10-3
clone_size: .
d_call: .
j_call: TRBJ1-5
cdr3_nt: TGTGCCATCAGTGATACATCCCGTAGCGGCAATCAGCCCCAGCATTTT
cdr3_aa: CAISDTSRSGNQPQHF

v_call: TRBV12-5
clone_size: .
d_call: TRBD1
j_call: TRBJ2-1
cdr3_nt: TGTGCTAGTGGTGGCCTCGGGACAGGGGGATATGAGCAGTTCTTC
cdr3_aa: CASGGLGTGGYEQFF

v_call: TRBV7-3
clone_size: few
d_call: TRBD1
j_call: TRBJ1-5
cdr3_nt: TGTGCCAGCGCCCGAGACAGGGGGCAATATCATCAGCCCCAGCATTTT
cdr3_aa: CASARDRGQYHQPQHF

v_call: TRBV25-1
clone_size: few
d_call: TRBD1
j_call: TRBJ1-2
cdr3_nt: TGTGCCAGCAGTGAACCCGGGACAGCCTATGGCTACACCTTC
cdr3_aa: CASSEPGTAYGYTF

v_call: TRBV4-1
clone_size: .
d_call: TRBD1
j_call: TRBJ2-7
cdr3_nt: TGCGCCAGCAGCCAAGAGGAGACAGGGGGGTACGAGCAGTACTTC
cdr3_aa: CASSQEETGGYEQYF

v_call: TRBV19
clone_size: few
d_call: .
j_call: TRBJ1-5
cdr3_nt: TGTGCCAGTACCTCACGACAGGCCGAGGGCAATCAGCCCCAGCATTTT
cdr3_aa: CASTSRQAEGNQPQHF

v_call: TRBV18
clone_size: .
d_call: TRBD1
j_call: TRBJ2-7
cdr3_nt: TGTGCCAGCTCACCAGGACAGGACTACGAGCAGTACTTC
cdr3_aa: CASSPGQDYEQYF

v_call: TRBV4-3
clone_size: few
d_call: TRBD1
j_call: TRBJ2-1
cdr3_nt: TGCGCCAGCAGCCGTAGACAGGGTCCCTACAATGAGCAGTTCTTC
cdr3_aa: CASSRRQGPYNEQFF

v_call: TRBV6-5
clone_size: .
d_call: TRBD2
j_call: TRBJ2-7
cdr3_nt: TGTGCCAGCAGTTGGAGCGGGAGCTCCTACGAGCAGTACTTC
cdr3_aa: CASSWSGSSYEQYF

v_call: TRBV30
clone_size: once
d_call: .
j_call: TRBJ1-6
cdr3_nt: TGTGCCTGGGGTTCGACAGGCTATAATTCACCCCTCCACTTT
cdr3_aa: CAWGSTGYNSPLHF

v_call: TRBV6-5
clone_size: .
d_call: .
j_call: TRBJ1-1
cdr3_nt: TGTGCCAGCAGACAAAGTGTGAACACTGAAGCTTTCTTT
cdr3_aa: CASRQSVNTEAFF

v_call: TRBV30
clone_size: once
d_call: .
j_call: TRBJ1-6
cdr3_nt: TGTGCGGGGCCATCAGGAGGGGTTGATTCACCCCTCCACTTT
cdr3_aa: CAGPSGGVDSPLHF

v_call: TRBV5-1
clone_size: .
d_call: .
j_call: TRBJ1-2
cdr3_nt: TGCGCCAGCAGCTTGGTACCTGACAGCCCCAGTAGCTACACCTTC
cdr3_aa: CASSLVPDSPSSYTF

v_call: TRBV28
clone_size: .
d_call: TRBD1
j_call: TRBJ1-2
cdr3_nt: TGTGCCAGCAGTTCGATACAGGGGAGCTATGGCTACACCTTC
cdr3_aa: CASSSIQGSYGYTF

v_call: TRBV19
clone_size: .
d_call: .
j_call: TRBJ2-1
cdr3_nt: TGTGCCAGTAGTATAGTGGTAGCGAGACCCTCCTACAATGAGCAGTTCTTC
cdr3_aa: CASSIVVARPSYNEQFF

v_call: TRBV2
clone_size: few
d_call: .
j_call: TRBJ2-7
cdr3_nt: TGTGCCAGCACCCCGGACAACTACGAGCAGTACTTC
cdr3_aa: CASTPDNYEQYF

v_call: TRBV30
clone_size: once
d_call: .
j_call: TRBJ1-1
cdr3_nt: TGTGTCCTGCGGCCAGGGTTGAACACTGAAGCTTTCTTT
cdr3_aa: CVLRPGLNTEAFF

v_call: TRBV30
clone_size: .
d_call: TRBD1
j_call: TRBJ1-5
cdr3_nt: TGTGCCTGGCGTCGGGACAGGGATCAGCCCCAGCATTTT
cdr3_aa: CAWRRDRDQPQHF

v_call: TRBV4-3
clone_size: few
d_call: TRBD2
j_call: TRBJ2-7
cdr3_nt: TGCGCCAGCAGCCGGCTCTTGCCCGGGACTAGCGGGGAAGCCTACGAGCAGTACTTC
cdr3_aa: CASSRLLPGTSGEAYEQYF

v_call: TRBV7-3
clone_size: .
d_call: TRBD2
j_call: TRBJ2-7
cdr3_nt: TGTGCCAGCAGCTTAGAGAGACCGGGACTAGGATACGAGCAGTACTTC
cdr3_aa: CASSLERPGLGYEQYF

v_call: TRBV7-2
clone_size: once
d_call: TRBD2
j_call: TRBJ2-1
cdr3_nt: TGTGCCAGCAGCGAGTCCTTTGCGGGAGGCAATGAGCAGTTCTTC
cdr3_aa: CASSESFAGGNEQFF

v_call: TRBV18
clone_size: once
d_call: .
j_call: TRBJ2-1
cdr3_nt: TGTGCCAGCTCACCCTCCCTCCGGAGCTCCTACAATGAGCAGTTCTTC
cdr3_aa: CASSPSLRSSYNEQFF

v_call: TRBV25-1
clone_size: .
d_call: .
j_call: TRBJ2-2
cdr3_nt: TGTGCCAGCAGTGACCCCGGCAGGGGGGCCACCGGGGAGCTGTTTTTT
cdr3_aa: CASSDPGRGATGELFF

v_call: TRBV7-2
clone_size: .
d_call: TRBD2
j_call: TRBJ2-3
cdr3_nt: TGTGCCAGCAGCCCGACTAGCGGGAGTGGCACAGATACGCAGTATTTT
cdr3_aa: CASSPTSGSGTDTQYF

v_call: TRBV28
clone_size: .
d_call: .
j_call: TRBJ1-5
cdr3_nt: TGTGCCAGCAGGTTCTCCGGAGGGCCCCAGCATTTT
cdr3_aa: CASRFSGGPQHF

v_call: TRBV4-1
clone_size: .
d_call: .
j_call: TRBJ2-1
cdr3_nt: TGCGCCAGCAGCCAAGTCCGCGGCGTGGGCAATGAGCAGTTCTTC
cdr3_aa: CASSQVRGVGNEQFF

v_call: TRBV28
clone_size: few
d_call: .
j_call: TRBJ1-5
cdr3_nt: TGTGCCAGCAGTTTACTAAGCGGGAGGACCAATCAGCCCCAGCATTTT
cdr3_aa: CASSLLSGRTNQPQHF

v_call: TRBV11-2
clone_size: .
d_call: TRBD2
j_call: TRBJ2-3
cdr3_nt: TGTGCCAGCAGCCCGCAGCGGGGGAGCACAGATACGCAGTATTTT
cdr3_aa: CASSPQRGSTDTQYF

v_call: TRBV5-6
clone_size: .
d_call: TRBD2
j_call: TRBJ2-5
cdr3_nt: TGTGCCAGCAGATCCTGGGGCGGGGGGGGAGAGACCCAGTACTTC
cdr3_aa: CASRSWGGGGETQYF

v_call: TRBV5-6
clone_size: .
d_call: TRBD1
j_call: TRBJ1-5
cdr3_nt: TGTGCCAGCAGCCAATCGGACAGGCTGCTTTATAGCAATCAGCCCCAGCATTTT
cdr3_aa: CASSQSDRLLYSNQPQHF

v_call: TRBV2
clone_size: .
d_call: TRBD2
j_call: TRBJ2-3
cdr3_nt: TGTGCCAGCAGGGATTCCCGTACTCTCGGGGGGGCAGATACGCAGTATTTT
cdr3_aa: CASRDSRTLGGADTQYF

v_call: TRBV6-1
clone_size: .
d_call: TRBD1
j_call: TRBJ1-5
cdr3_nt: TGTGCCAGCAGTGAATACAGGGGTGGTCAGCCCCAGCATTTT
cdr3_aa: CASSEYRGGQPQHF

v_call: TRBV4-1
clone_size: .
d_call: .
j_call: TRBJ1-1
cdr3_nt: TGCGCCAGCAGCCCCCGGGATCTCGACTTCACTGAAGCTTTCTTT
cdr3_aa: CASSPRDLDFTEAFF